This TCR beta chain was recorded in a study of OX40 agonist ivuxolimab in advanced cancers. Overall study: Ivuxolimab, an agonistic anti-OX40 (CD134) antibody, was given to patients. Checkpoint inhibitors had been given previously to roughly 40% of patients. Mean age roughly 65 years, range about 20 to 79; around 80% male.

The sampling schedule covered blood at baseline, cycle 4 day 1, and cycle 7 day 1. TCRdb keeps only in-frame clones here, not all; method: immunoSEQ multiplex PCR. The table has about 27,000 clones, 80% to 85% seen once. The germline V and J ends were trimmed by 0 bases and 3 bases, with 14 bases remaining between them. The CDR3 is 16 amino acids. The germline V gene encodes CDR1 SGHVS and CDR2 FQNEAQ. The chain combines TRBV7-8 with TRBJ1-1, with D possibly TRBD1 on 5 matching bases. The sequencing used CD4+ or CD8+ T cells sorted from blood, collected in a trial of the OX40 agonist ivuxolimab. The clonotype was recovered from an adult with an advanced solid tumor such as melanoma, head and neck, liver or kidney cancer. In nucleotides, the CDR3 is TGTGCCAGCAGCTTAGCGGAAATGGCAGGGTACACTGAAGCTTTCTTT. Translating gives CASSLAEMAGYTEAFF.